The clone carrying this TCR beta chain was counted a single time. As originally analysed: Amplifying reference gene primers gave estimates of nucleated cell counts. TCRdb's copy holds only in-frame clones and misses some; the assay was immunoSEQ multiplex PCR. The V and J calls and the clone size are those of that table, but D and trimming were determined from the DNA. In the table there are about 160,000 clones, about 90% of which are singletons. The CDR3 loop spans 11 amino acids. Germline V gene sequence: CDR1 LNHDA, CDR2 SQIVND (reference sequence). Trimming took 3 bases from V and 3 from J, leaving 3 bases between them. This entry comes from a study of blood T cell repertoires in COVID-19. For the study at large: PBMCs, B-cell-depleted T cells, or T cells were the source of the cDNA or gDNA that made up the material.

Enrolment of Seattle patients took place during active infection, and they were followed longitudinally. Sample: peripheral blood. The source of this sequence is a man aged 25 to 40 with COVID-19, enrolled during active disease. This rearrangement joins TRBV19 to TRBJ2-7; D not certain. The DNA for the CDR3 is TGTGCCAGTAGTATCAACTACGAGCAGTACTTC. Protein sequence: CASSINYEQYF.